A single sample is the source of the 30 T cell receptor beta chains below, sequenced in a study of regulatory T cells in long-lasting Graves disease (dated by TCRdb to about 2021). In light of the paper, this sample's time point label describes: persistent/refractory GD, antithyroid drugs over 5 years with positive TRAb. RNA was extracted from PBMCs in TRIzol for both TCR sequencing and RNA sequencing. The library was obtained by multiplex PCR. Instrument on record: Illumina HiSeq 4000. To build TCR beta libraries, CDR3 regions were amplified by Arm-PCR using iRepertoire HTBI primers. TCRdb reran the public reads through fastp at Q25 and MiXCR, keeping productive beta chains. Records with the same CDR3 protein are collapsed into one entry carrying the most frequent genes and DNA. The sample includes 350,000 to 450,000 distinct CDR3 sequences, with less than 25% observed a single time. Around 20% of the sample comes from the top ten.

The specimen was peripheral blood mononuclear cells (PBMCs), collected when the disease was refractory, from a patient treated with antithyroid drugs. These TCRs come from a female donor with Graves disease.

This clonotype was seen more than once but under ten times. The CDR3 is CASSPRQGDTEAFF. CDR3 bases: TGTGCCAGCAGTCCCCGACAGGGGGACACTGAAGCTTTCTTT. The rearrangement joins TRBV12-3 or TRBV12-4 to TRBJ1-1, with 9 bases identical to TRBD1. Trimming cost V 5 bases and J 3 bases; bases outside gene matches: 4. CDR3 length: 14 amino acids.

The chain links TRBV20-1 to TRBJ1-5; no clear D. The germline gives CDR1 DFQATT, CDR2 SNEGSKA (reference sequence). The V end was cut by 7 bases, the J end by 4 bases, with 14 bases between. This CDR3 is 13 amino acids long. CDR3 protein: CSGLLGVNQPQHF. The CDR3 nucleotides are TGCAGTGGCCTCCTCGGGGTTAATCAGCCCCAGCATTTT.

At least ten counts were recorded for this clonotype. V is TRBV11-2 and J is TRBJ2-7, with D perhaps matching TRBD2 (7 bases). V lost 5 bases to trimming and J lost 3 bases, with 17 bases between them. This CDR3 is 15 amino acids long. CDR1 and CDR2 (germline): SGHAT, FQNNGV. CDR3 DNA: TGTGCCAGCAGCCCGCGGGGGTTGGGACACTACGAGCAGTACTTC. Translation gives CASSPRGLGHYEQYF.

Regarding this clonotype: One junction end does not reproduce the germline sequence, and a read error may be involved. The chain joins TRBV5-5 to TRBJ1-4; no reliable D call. CDR1 and CDR2 (germline): SGHKS, YYEKEE (reference sequence). The CDR3 consists of 15 residues. This chain's CDR3 is CTSSGRSGLNEKLFF. The DNA for the CDR3 is TGTACCAGCAGCGGTCGTTCAGGACTAAACGAAAAACTGTTTTTT.

This clonotype was seen at least ten times. The chain carries TRBV9 and TRBJ2-2; D not resolved. V was clipped by 0 bases and J by 6 bases, with 6 bases between them. The CDR3 runs to 13 residues. CDR1 is SGDLS, CDR2 YYNGEE, per germline. CDR3 loop: CASSVVEAGELFF. Here the CDR3 DNA reads TGTGCCAGCAGCGTAGTCGAGGCCGGGGAGCTGTTTTTT.

In regard to this clonotype: At one of its ends the junction is not consistent with the germline gene, which may arise from a read error. This chain connects TRBV24-1 to TRBJ2-5; a weak D match, TRBD1 (5 bases). The V gene's germline CDR1 is KGHDR and CDR2 SFDVKD. The CDR3 contains 13 residues. The CDR3 region has the DNA TGTACCACCAGTGATTTTCAGGGCGTGACCCAGTACTTC. Translating it yields CTTSDFQGVTQYF.

V usage is TRBV20-1 and J usage is TRBJ1-2; TRBD1 is a possible D gene (6 bases). Trimming stripped 3 bases from V and 2 bases from J, with 13 bases between. Germline values: CDR1 DFQATT, CDR2 SNEGSKA (reference sequence). The CDR3 is made up of 14 amino acids. CDR3 region: CSASLPTGNYGYTF. As DNA, the CDR3 is TGCAGTGCTAGTCTCCCGACAGGAAACTATGGCTACACCTTC.

This clonotype was picked up many times. The V call is TRBV28, the J call TRBJ2-2; tentative D call: TRBD1 (6 bases). Germline CDR1 is MDHEN and CDR2 is SYDVKM. V shed 7 bases and J shed 6 bases, with 15 bases lying between them. The CDR3 contains 14 residues. CDR3 coding DNA: TGTGCCAGCAACATACAGGGTTTGGCCGGGGAGCTGTTTTTT. Protein: CASNIQGLAGELFF.

The chain joins TRBV11-2 to TRBJ1-1; a weak D match, TRBD1 (5 bases). This CDR3 comprises 16 residues. CDR1 and CDR2 (germline): SGHAT, FQNNGV. The V end lost 4 bases, the J end lost 3 bases, and 18 bases lay between the germline ends. The CDR3, as DNA: TGTGCCAGCAGCTCGGTGAGGGGCAGGGCGGACACTGAAGCTTTCTTT. It codes for CASSSVRGRADTEAFF.

A few counts support this clonotype. The chain joins TRBV20-1 to TRBJ2-7; possibly TRBD1 or TRBD2 for D (5 bases each). The V end lost 1 base, the J end lost 2 bases, and 12 bases lay between the germline ends. Germline V lookup: CDR1 DFQATT, CDR2 SNEGSKA (reference sequence). This CDR3 comprises 14 residues. DNA for the CDR3: TGCAGTGCTAGAGGGGGGAGCTCCCCCTACGAGCAGTACTTC. This sequence encodes CSARGGSSPYEQYF.

In this sample, this clonotype turned up once. The V gene is TRBV27, the J gene TRBJ2-3, with D tentatively TRBD1 or TRBD2 (5 bases each). V was pared by 2 bases and J by 4 bases, with 7 bases between. This CDR3 has 13 residues. Germline V gene data show CDR1 as MNHEY and CDR2 as SMNVEV (reference sequence). The chain's CDR3 is CASSLMGPDTQYF. Written as DNA, the CDR3 is TGTGCCAGCAGTTTAATGGGACCAGATACGCAGTATTTT.

The rearrangement links TRBV20-1 to TRBJ1-6; maybe TRBD1 (6 bases). The CDR3 sequence is 14 residues long. V shed 4 bases and J shed 10 bases, with 17 bases lying between them. The germline CDR1 and CDR2 sequences are DFQATT and SNEGSKA (reference sequence). This chain's CDR3 is CSATEGRGGSPLHF. The CDR3 DNA sequence: TGCAGTGCTACCGAGGGCAGGGGAGGATCACCCCTCCACTTT.

This clonotype was counted many times. The gene calls are TRBV6-1 and TRBJ2-5, with TRBD1 as a possible D gene (6 bases). With 7 bases removed from V and 3 bases from J, the gap between germline ends came to 15 bases. The V gene's germline CDR1 is MNHNS and CDR2 SASEGT. CDR3 length: 14 residues. The DNA of the CDR3 is TGTGCCAGCAACCCGCGGACAGCTAAAGAGACCCAGTACTTC. It translates to CASNPRTAKETQYF.

The chain links TRBV20-1 to TRBJ2-5; TRBD2 aligns across 11 bases. Per germline, CDR1 DFQATT and CDR2 SNEGSKA (reference sequence). The CDR3 has 14 residues. After removal of 3 bases from V and 5 bases from J, the junction contained 5 bases not matched to a gene. The CDR3 bases are TGCAGTGCTAGCACTAGCGGGAGTAAGGAGACCCAGTACTTC. This codes for CSASTSGSKETQYF.

This clonotype has ten or more counts. The rearrangement links TRBV28 to TRBJ1-4; no firm D call. The CDR3 extends over 13 amino acids. Germline CDR1 reads MDHEN; CDR2 reads SYDVKM. Trimming left V 3 bases short and J 6 bases short, with 8 bases between. The DNA for the CDR3 is TGTGCCAGCAGTTTCCGGTTGGATGAAAAACTGTTTTTT. This codes for CASSFRLDEKLFF.

This rearrangement joins TRBV20-1 to TRBJ2-7; D might be TRBD2 (6 bases). The CDR3 contains 16 residues. V lost 2 bases and J 0 bases, leaving 17 bases between the germline ends. Germline CDR1 reads DFQATT; CDR2 reads SNEGSKA (reference sequence). CDR3 sequence reads: CSARTGAGSSSYEQYF. The CDR3 bases are TGCAGTGCTAGAACTGGTGCGGGGAGTAGCTCCTACGAGCAGTACTTC.

This clonotype was seen only a few times. The chain links TRBV29-1 to TRBJ2-4; 12 bases map to TRBD2. This CDR3 has 15 residues. Germline CDR1 and CDR2: SQVTM and ANQGSEA. J lost 5 bases, V lost 6 bases, and 8 bases had no gene match. The CDR3 DNA sequence: TGCAGCGTGCAGACTAGCGGGAGTGGGGAAAACATTCAGTACTTC. Its protein is CSVQTSGSGENIQYF.

The chain employs TRBV5-1 and TRBJ2-7; 7 bases line up with TRBD1. CDR1 SGHRS and CDR2 YFSETQ come from the germline V gene. After removal of 0 bases from V and 4 bases from J, the junction contained 7 bases not matched to a gene. CDR3 size: 15 residues. Written as DNA, the CDR3 is TGCGCCAGCAGCTTGGGACAGGGACCTTCGTACGAGCAGTACTTC. Protein product: CASSLGQGPSYEQYF.

This rearrangement joins TRBV15 to TRBJ1-1; D unclear. V was shortened by 0 bases and J by 7 bases, with 12 bases between the two germline ends. Germline V gene lookup returns CDR1 LNHNV and CDR2 YYDKDF (reference sequence). This CDR3 comprises 14 residues. CDR3 nucleotide sequence: TGTGCCACCAGCAGAGATTCAGTAAGGAGTGAAGCTTTCTTT. This gives the protein CATSRDSVRSEAFF.

Ten or more counts support this clonotype. This CDR3 reads CASSRGQYQETQYF. The DNA for the CDR3 is TGTGCCAGTAGCCGGGGACAGTACCAAGAGACCCAGTACTTC. V usage is TRBV19 and J usage is TRBJ2-5; 7 positions match TRBD1. The CDR3 runs 14 residues. Germline lookup yields CDR1 LNHDA and CDR2 SQIVND (reference sequence). V was pared by 6 bases and J by 0 bases, with 4 bases of the junction left unmatched.

This clonotype was counted many times. The CDR3, as DNA: TGTGCCAGCATTCTAGGACAGGGGGACTATGGCTACACCTTC. Its protein is CASILGQGDYGYTF. The V and J genes are TRBV2 and TRBJ1-2, with 10 bases fitting TRBD1. V shed 7 bases and J 3 bases; nucleotides not matched to a gene: 5. CDR3 length equals 14 residues. Germline lookup yields CDR1 SNHLY and CDR2 FYNNEI.

The V call is TRBV20-1, the J call TRBJ2-1, with TRBD2 matching 8 bases. Germline V gene data show CDR1 as DFQATT and CDR2 as SNEGSKA (reference sequence). This CDR3 is built from 15 residues. Trimming removed 0 bases from V and 4 bases from J; junction bases left unmatched: 5. Here the CDR3 reads CSARDSGGAYNEQFF. The CDR3 region has the DNA TGCAGTGCTAGAGATTCCGGGGGGGCATACAATGAGCAGTTCTTC.

The rearrangement joins TRBV4-3 to TRBJ2-7, with 7 bases identical to TRBD2. Germline V gives CDR1 LGHNA, CDR2 YSLEER. CDR3 size: 15 residues. V lost 0 bases to trimming and J lost 3 bases; unmatched junction nucleotides: 5. The CDR3 DNA reads TGCGCCAGCAGCCAAGACTACGGCGGGAGCTACGAGCAGTACTTC. This translates into CASSQDYGGSYEQYF.

The V and J genes are TRBV5-8 and TRBJ1-2, with a possible D match to TRBD1 (6 bases). This CDR3 region has 13 residues. V lost 5 bases and J lost 7, with 15 bases in between. Germline V gene data show CDR1 as SGHTS and CDR2 as YDEGEE. The CDR3 loop is CASSTTGSLGYTF. DNA for the CDR3: TGTGCCAGCAGTACGACAGGCTCTCTTGGCTACACCTTC.

V gene TRBV20-1 combines with J gene TRBJ2-1; D is unclear. Germline V gives CDR1 DFQATT, CDR2 SNEGSKA (reference sequence). The V end was cut by 1 base, the J end by 0 bases, with 7 bases between. The CDR3 sequence is 14 residues long. The CDR3 DNA is TGCAGTGCTAGAGTTGCGCTCTCCTACAATGAGCAGTTCTTC. It yields the protein CSARVALSYNEQFF.

The table lists this clonotype with many counts. For the CDR3, the DNA is TGTGCCTGGACTCTAGGCGGGATACGATGGGAGACCCAGTACTTC. This sequence encodes CAWTLGGIRWETQYF. This chain uses TRBV30 with TRBJ2-5, with a tentative D call TRBD2 (6 bases). CDR1 and CDR2 (germline): GTSNPN, SVGIG (reference sequence). The CDR3 loop spans 15 amino acids. Deletions cut 4 bases from V and 5 bases from J, with 20 bases between.

This clonotype was detected only once. The chain has TRBV27 and TRBJ1-1; D gene ambiguous. The V gene lost 6 bases and the J gene lost 7 bases, with 18 bases spanning the gap. Germline loops: CDR1 MNHEY, CDR2 SMNVEV (reference sequence). There are 14 residues in the CDR3. As DNA, the CDR3 is TGTGCCAGCAGCACCATCGGGCCTTTCGGTGAAGCTTTCTTT. This encodes CASSTIGPFGEAFF.

This clonotype was seen a few times. V is TRBV3-1 and J is TRBJ1-2, with D perhaps matching TRBD1 (6 bases). CDR3 length: 14 residues. Germline CDR1 reads LGHDT; CDR2 reads YNNKEL (reference sequence). Deletions cut 0 bases from V and 8 bases from J, with 13 bases between. DNA for the CDR3: TGTGCCAGCAGCCAAGAAGGCAGGGGAGGCGGCTACACCTTC. Protein: CASSQEGRGGGYTF.

This clonotype has a count of ten or more. The chain uses TRBV5-1 and TRBJ1-1, with D unclear. Germline V CDR1 and CDR2: SGHRS, YFSETQ. This CDR3 has 14 amino acids. Trimming took 1 base from V and 2 from J, leaving 9 bases between them. CDR3: CASSLIGLNTEAFF. CDR3 DNA: TGCGCCAGCAGCTTGATTGGCCTAAACACTGAAGCTTTCTTT.

The V call is TRBV29-1, the J call TRBJ2-1, with TRBD2 matching over 10 bases. The V gene's germline CDR1 is SQVTM and CDR2 ANQGSEA. The CDR3 is 15 amino acids. The V segment lost 3 bases and the J segment 4 bases; nucleotides outside the gene matches: 6. CDR3: CSVDLRAGGYNEQFF. CDR3 sequence (DNA): TGCAGCGTTGACCTTAGAGCGGGAGGGTACAATGAGCAGTTCTTC.